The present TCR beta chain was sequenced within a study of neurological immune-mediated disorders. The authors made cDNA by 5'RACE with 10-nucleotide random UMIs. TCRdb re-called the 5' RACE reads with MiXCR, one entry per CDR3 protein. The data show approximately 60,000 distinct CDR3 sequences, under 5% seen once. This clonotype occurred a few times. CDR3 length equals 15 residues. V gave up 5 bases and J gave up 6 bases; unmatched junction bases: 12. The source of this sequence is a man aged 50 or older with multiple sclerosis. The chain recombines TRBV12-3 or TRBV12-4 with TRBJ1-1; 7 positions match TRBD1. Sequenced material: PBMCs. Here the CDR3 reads CASSLRTGGISEAFF. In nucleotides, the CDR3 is TGTGCCAGCAGTCTCCGGACAGGCGGGATCTCTGAAGCTTTCTTT.